This TCR beta chain was identified in a study of T cell repertoires in cytomegalovirus infection. V was trimmed by 1 base and J by 4 bases, leaving 13 bases between them. CDR1 and CDR2 (germline): LNHDA, SQIVND (reference sequence). CDR3 size: 15 residues. Each CDR3 protein gets one entry after TCRdb re-called the reads with MiXCR. The sample carries some 560,000 distinct CDR3 sequences, about 39% recorded once. Comments on this clonotype: Its antigen is not identified.

The source was cultured PBMCs, collected from culture after CMV antigen stimulation. The receptor's source is a human donor in good health (CMV status not recorded). Some clones in this sample may be carry-over from other donors' samples. The rearrangement links TRBV19 to TRBJ1-1, with a possible D match to TRBD1 (6 bases). CDR3 protein: CASSIVGGAGTEAFF. The CDR3 DNA follows: TGTGCCAGTAGTATAGTGGGGGGGGCTGGCACTGAAGCTTTCTTT.